Presented here are 3 T cell receptor beta chains from one specimen sequenced in a study of cytomegalovirus exposure and HLA in healthy donors. Generated by immunoSEQ multiplex PCR, the TCRdb table keeps only in-frame clones and is missing some. The data show some 200,000 clones, under 95% seen once. Specimen: PBMCs. Source of these receptors: a woman younger than 30 in good health and CMV-seronegative.

The chain carries TRBV30 and TRBJ2-1; 10 nucleotides match TRBD2. Germline CDR1 GTSNPN, CDR2 SVGIG (reference sequence). The CDR3 is 14 amino acids. Trimming removed 8 bases from V and 10 bases from J; junction bases left unmatched: 14. The CDR3 nucleotides are TGTGCCGGTCGCCTAGCGGGAGTATCGGGGGAGCAGTTCTTC. Its protein is CAGRLAGVSGEQFF.

The CDR3 bases are TGTGCCAGCAGCTCCACAGGGTCCGGGGAGCTGTTTTTT. As protein: CASSSTGSGELFF. The chain carries TRBV7-3 and TRBJ2-2; tentative D call: TRBD1 (6 bases). Per germline, CDR1 SGHTA and CDR2 FQGTGA. Between the trimmed V and J ends, which lost 4 bases and 6 bases, there was a span of 9 bases. This CDR3 spans 13 amino acids.

V is TRBV15 and J is TRBJ2-1; 10 nucleotides align to TRBD2. CDR1 and CDR2 from the germline V gene are LNHNV and YYDKDF (reference sequence). V lost 5 bases and J lost 3; bases outside the gene matches: 10. The CDR3 runs to 17 residues. CDR3 coding DNA: TGTGCCACCAGCCGCCGTACCGGGACTAGCGTCTACAATGAGCAGTTCTTC. The encoded protein is CATSRRTGTSVYNEQFF.